A selection of T cell receptor beta chains follows, all from one sample in a study of OX40 agonist ivuxolimab in advanced cancers. Method: immunoSEQ multiplex PCR; TCRdb's copy keeps in-frame clones and lacks some. The profile covers some 66,000 clones, with 75% to 90% appearing a single time and approximately 0.78% taken by the ten largest. The sample here was CD4+ or CD8+ T cells sorted from blood, taken in a trial of the OX40 agonist ivuxolimab. These TCRs come from an adult with an advanced solid tumor such as melanoma, head and neck, liver or kidney cancer. Both conserved end residues are part of each CDR3. Part of the rows lack a size; the others show once, few, many or a class for expanded clones.

v_call clone_size cdr3_aa
TRBV7-3 . CASSFDRGGEQYF
TRBV5-1 . CASRLWLEPYNEQFF
TRBV5-1 . CASSLVPDMGYTF
TRBV6-6 . CASSNRDRSTEAFF
TRBV5-1 . CASSPSTNGVGEQYF
TRBV2 . CASSESEGNQPQHF
TRBV4-2 . CASSQEGLAGGLAKNIQYF
TRBV7-8 once CASSLQTRGGDTQYF
TRBV5-8 . CASSLGRSQQFF
TRBV9 once CASSVGGSSGANVLTF